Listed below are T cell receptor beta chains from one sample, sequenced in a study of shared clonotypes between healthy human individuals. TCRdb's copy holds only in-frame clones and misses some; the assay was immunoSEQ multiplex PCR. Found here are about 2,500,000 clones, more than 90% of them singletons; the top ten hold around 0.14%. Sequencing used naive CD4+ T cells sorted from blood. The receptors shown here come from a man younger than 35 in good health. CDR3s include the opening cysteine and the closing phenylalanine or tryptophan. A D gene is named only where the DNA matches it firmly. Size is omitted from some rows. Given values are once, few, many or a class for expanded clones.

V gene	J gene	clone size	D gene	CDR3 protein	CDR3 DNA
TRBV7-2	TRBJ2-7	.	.	CASGGGLTYEQYF	TGTGCCAGTGGGGGAGGCCTTACCTACGAGCAGTACTTC
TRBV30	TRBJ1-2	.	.	CASSMGTDYGYTF	TGTGCCTCTAGCATGGGGACGGACTATGGCTACACCTTC
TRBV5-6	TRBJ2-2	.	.	CASSLRGWDATPGELFF	TGTGCCAGCAGCTTGAGGGGGTGGGATGCAACCCCCGGGGAGCTGTTTTTT
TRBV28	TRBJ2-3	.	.	CASSPPLVRGADTQYF	TGTGCCAGCAGCCCCCCTCTCGTCAGGGGTGCAGATACGCAGTATTTT
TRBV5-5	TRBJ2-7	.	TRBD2	CASSLWTSGGQRREQYF	TGTGCCAGCAGCTTGTGGACTAGCGGGGGGCAACGGCGGGAGCAGTACTTC
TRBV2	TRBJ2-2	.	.	CASSELANTGELFF	TGTGCCAGCAGTGAACTAGCAAACACCGGGGAGCTGTTTTTT
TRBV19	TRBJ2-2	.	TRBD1	CASSTTGGTGELFF	TGTGCCAGTAGTACGACAGGGGGCACCGGGGAGCTGTTTTTT
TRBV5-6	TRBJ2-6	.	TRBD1	CASSSPGTGAAGANVLTF	TGTGCCAGCAGTTCGCCCGGGACAGGGGCAGCGGGGGCCAACGTCCTGACTTTC
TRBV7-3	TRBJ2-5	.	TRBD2	CASSLNAGGQETQYF	TGTGCCAGCAGCTTAAATGCGGGGGGGCAAGAGACCCAGTACTTC
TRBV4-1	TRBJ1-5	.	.	CASSPQGQSNQPQHF	TGCGCCAGCAGCCCCCAAGGACAAAGCAATCAGCCCCAGCATTTT
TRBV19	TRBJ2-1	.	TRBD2	CASSSTGTSGWNEQFF	TGTGCCAGTAGTTCTACCGGGACTAGCGGGTGGAATGAGCAGTTCTTC
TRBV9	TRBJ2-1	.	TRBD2	CASSPRGSGGTRSYNEQFF	TGTGCCAGCAGCCCCCGAGGCAGCGGGGGGACTCGCTCCTACAATGAGCAGTTCTTC
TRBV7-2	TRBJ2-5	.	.	CASSLGSPQYF	TGTGCCAGCAGCTTAGGTAGCCCCCAGTACTTC
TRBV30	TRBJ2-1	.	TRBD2	CAWNSGNSYNEQFF	TGTGCCTGGAATAGCGGGAACTCCTACAATGAGCAGTTCTTC
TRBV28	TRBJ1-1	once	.	CASLGAGTEAFF	TGTGCCAGTTTGGGGGCTGGCACTGAAGCTTTCTTT
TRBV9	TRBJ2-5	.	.	CASSVADREGETQYF	TGTGCCAGCAGCGTAGCGGACAGGGAGGGAGAGACCCAGTACTTC
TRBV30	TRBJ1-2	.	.	CAWSVRTDNPYGYTF	TGTGCCTGGAGTGTTAGGACAGATAACCCCTATGGCTACACCTTC
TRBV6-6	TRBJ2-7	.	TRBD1	CASNQGVYEQYF	TGTGCCAGCAACCAGGGGGTATACGAGCAGTACTTC
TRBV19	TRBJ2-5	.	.	CASRRGQSFSETQYF	TGTGCCAGCCGACGCGGACAGTCCTTTTCAGAGACCCAGTACTTC
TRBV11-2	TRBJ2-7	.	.	CASSPQGYEQYF	TGTGCCAGCAGCCCCCAGGGATACGAGCAGTACTTC
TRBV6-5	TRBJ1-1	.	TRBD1	CASSYSTGLNTEAFF	TGTGCCAGCAGTTACTCGACAGGGCTAAACACTGAAGCTTTCTTT
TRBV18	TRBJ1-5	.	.	CASSPQGGQPQHF	TGTGCCAGCTCACCACAGGGGGGTCAGCCCCAGCATTTT
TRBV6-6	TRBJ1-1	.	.	CASSYLGIDTEAFF	TGTGCCAGCAGTTACCTAGGGATAGACACTGAAGCTTTCTTT
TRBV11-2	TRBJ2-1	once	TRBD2	CASRTGTTDPREQFF	TGTGCCAGCAGAACCGGGACTACTGATCCCAGGGAGCAGTTCTTC
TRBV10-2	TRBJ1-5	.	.	CASSESTRGGNVYNQPQHF	TGCGCCAGCAGTGAGTCTACACGCGGGGGAAACGTTTACAATCAGCCCCAGCATTTT
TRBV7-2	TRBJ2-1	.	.	CASSPAAVNNEQFF	TGTGCCAGCAGTCCAGCGGCAGTCAACAATGAGCAGTTCTTC
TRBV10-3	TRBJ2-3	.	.	CASHRDIPTDTQYF	TGTGCCTCCCACCGGGACATACCGACTGATACGCAGTATTTT
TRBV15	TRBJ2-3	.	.	CATHSDRRDTQYF	TGTGCCACTCATTCGGACCGGAGGGATACGCAGTATTTT
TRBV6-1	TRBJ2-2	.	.	CASSEAWGRGTGELFF	TGTGCCAGCAGTGAAGCCTGGGGAAGAGGCACCGGGGAGCTGTTTTTT
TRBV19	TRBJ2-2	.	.	CASSIRNPQNTGELFF	TGTGCCAGTAGTATAAGGAATCCTCAGAACACCGGGGAGCTGTTTTTT
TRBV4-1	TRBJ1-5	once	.	CASSQEGGGSGNQPQHF	TGCGCCAGCAGCCAAGAGGGAGGGGGATCGGGCAATCAGCCCCAGCATTTT
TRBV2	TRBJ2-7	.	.	CASSPPWRDEQYF	TGTGCCAGCAGTCCTCCTTGGCGGGACGAGCAGTACTTC
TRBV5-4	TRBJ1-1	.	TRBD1	CASSRGQGTTEAFF	TGTGCCAGCAGCCGCGGACAGGGGACCACTGAAGCTTTCTTT
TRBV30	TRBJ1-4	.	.	CAWSVQGGEKLFF	TGTGCCTGGAGTGTACAGGGTGGGGAAAAACTGTTTTTT
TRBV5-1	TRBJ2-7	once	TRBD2	CASSFTSGGFGAYEQYF	TGCGCCAGCAGTTTCACTAGCGGGGGCTTCGGGGCCTACGAGCAGTACTTC
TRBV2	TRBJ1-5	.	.	CASRSLRGNQPQHF	TGTGCCAGCAGAAGCTTAAGGGGAAATCAGCCCCAGCATTTT
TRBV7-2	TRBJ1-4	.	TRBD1	CASSYRTGSELFF	TGTGCCAGCAGCTACAGGACAGGGTCAGAACTGTTTTTT
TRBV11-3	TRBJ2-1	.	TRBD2	CASSPRTSGGEQFF	TGTGCCAGCAGCCCCCGGACTAGCGGGGGAGAGCAGTTCTTC
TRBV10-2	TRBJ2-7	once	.	CASSEPGPYEQYF	TGCGCCAGCAGTGAACCGGGCCCCTACGAGCAGTACTTC
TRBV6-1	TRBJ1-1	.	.	CASSDRMGTEAFF	TGTGCCAGCAGTGACAGGATGGGCACTGAAGCTTTCTTT
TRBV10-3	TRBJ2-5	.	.	CASRKEGAGQQETQYF	TGTGCCAGCCGGAAGGAGGGGGCAGGGCAGCAAGAGACCCAGTACTTC
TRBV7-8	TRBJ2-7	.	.	CASSLMEVSSYEQYF	TGTGCCAGCAGCTTAATGGAAGTTAGCTCCTACGAGCAGTACTTC
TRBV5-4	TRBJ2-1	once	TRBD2	CASRPSGASYNEQFF	TGTGCCAGCAGACCTAGCGGGGCTTCCTACAATGAGCAGTTCTTC
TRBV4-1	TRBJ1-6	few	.	CASSQGPWRSPLHF	TGCGCCAGCAGCCAAGGCCCCTGGAGATCACCCCTCCACTTT
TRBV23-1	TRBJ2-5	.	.	CASSQSVGTQYF	TGCGCCAGCAGTCAATCGGTGGGGACCCAGTACTTC
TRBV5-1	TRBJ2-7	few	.	CASSLDWREQYF	TGCGCCAGCAGCTTGGATTGGAGAGAGCAGTACTTC
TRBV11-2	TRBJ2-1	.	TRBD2	CASSLASGRTYNEQFF	TGTGCCAGCAGCTTAGCCAGCGGGAGGACCTACAATGAGCAGTTCTTC
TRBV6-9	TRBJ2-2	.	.	CASNYLVINRGGTTGELFF	TGTGCCAGCAACTATCTCGTCATCAACAGGGGGGGCACCACCGGGGAGCTGTTTTTT